The T cell receptor beta chain under discussion was sequenced for a study of Ad26.COV2.S vaccination and SARS-CoV-2 variants. Study background: Each vaccinee took Ad26.COV2.S intramuscularly, once or twice 56 days apart.

The repertoire was sequenced with immunoSEQ multiplex PCR; TCRdb's copy has only in-frame clones and lacks some. The sample lists hundreds of thousands of clones, roughly 91% occurring once. Study-wide findings and caveats: Recipients of vaccine and of placebo showed similar breadth of their non-spike TCR repertoires. Substantial response breadth was reportedly seen for spike-specific CD8+ and CD4+ T cells after vaccination.

For this clone: Its specificity is unknown.

The CDR3 spans 14 residues. The germline V gene encodes CDR1 MGHDK and CDR2 SYGVNS. With 9 bases removed from V and 1 base from J, the gap between germline ends came to 14 bases. As to treatment: 15 to 20 received Ad26.COV2.S at low or high dose, single or two shots; about five received placebo; per-sample allocation not given. Repertoires come from day 63 after the first vaccine or placebo injection. Donor was an adult aged 18-55 years in Boston. This chain uses TRBV25-1 with TRBJ2-3; the D is unclear. The TCR originated in a person between 18 and 65 years old who received the Ad26.COV2.S COVID-19 vaccine or a placebo. The source material was peripheral blood, sampled in a trial of Ad26.COV2.S vaccine versus placebo. CDR3 sequence (DNA): TGTGCCAGGAATACGTCGATTGGCACAGATACGCAGTATTTT. It encodes CARNTSIGTDTQYF.